These 13 T cell receptor beta chains came from one sample sequenced in a study of early T cells in non-severe SARS-CoV-2 infection. TCRdb re-derived calls from the 5' RACE reads in MiXCR, one entry per CDR3 protein. The sample holds about 23,000 distinct CDR3 sequences, approximately 5% seen once. Sequencing was done on a sample of whole blood. These receptor sequences come from an adult who was a healthcare worker with PCR-confirmed SARS-CoV-2 infection or an uninfected control (not recorded which).

A few counts support this clonotype. The V gene is TRBV4-1, the J gene TRBJ2-3; 11 bases line up with TRBD2. CDR3 length: 17 amino acids. Germline CDR1 reads MGHRA; CDR2 reads YSYEKL. J gave up 6 bases and V 0 bases, and 8 bases lay outside the gene matches. CDR3 loop: CASSQDVLAGGMDTQYF. The CDR3 DNA reads TGCGCCAGCAGCCAAGATGTCCTAGCGGGGGGAATGGATACGCAGTATTTT.

This clonotype was observed many times. This chain joins TRBV23-1 and TRBJ2-3; possibly TRBD1 or TRBD2 for D (5 bases each). TRBV23-1 is annotated as an ORF whose role is uncertain. The CDR3 totals 16 residues. V was shortened by 3 bases and J by 5 bases, with 18 bases between the two germline ends. CDR3 sequence reads: CASSHRRRGDEDTQYF. The CDR3 nucleotides are TGCGCCAGCAGTCACCGTAGGAGAGGGGATGAAGATACGCAGTATTTT.

This clonotype was seen many times. This sequence joins TRBV7-6 and TRBJ2-1, with a weak D call TRBD1 (5 bases). The V gene's germline CDR1 is SGHVS and CDR2 FNYEAQ. This CDR3 is built from 15 residues. The ends were cut back, 5 bases at V and 9 bases at J, with 20 bases in the middle. CDR3 region: CASSPRVTGGVEQFF. CDR3 sequence (DNA): TGTGCCAGCAGCCCCAGGGTTACCGGTGGGGTTGAGCAGTTCTTC.

This clonotype has at least ten counts. The chain couples TRBV28 to TRBJ2-1, with D perhaps assigned TRBD1 or TRBD2 (6 bases each). CDR1 is MDHEN and CDR2 is SYDVKM in the germline V gene. The CDR3 sequence is 14 residues long. V was trimmed by 9 bases and J by 0 bases, leaving 12 bases between them. In DNA form, the CDR3 reads TGTGCCAGTATAGGGGGGAGCTCCTACAATGAGCAGTTCTTC. Its translation is CASIGGSSYNEQFF.

This chain uses TRBV12-5 with TRBJ2-3; tentative D call: TRBD2 (5 bases). CDR3 length equals 14 residues. V was clipped by 6 bases and J by 4 bases, with 14 bases between them. Germline CDR1 reads LGHNT; CDR2 reads FRNRAP. The CDR3: CASGRDSGADTQYF. The DNA for the CDR3 is TGTGCTAGTGGCCGCGATTCCGGGGCAGATACGCAGTATTTT. Supplemented by reference TRBV12-5 and TRBJ2-3, the full variable domain reads DARVTQTPRHKVTEMGQEVTMRCQPILGHNTVFWYRQTMMQGLELLAYFRNRAPLDDSGMPKDRFSAEMPDATLATLKIQPSEPRDSAVYFCASGRDSGADTQYFGPGTRLTVL.

This clonotype was recorded at least ten times. The chain combines TRBV20-1 with TRBJ1-5; D is ambiguous. Germline assignment: CDR1 DFQATT and CDR2 SNEGSKA (reference sequence). The V end lost 0 bases, the J end lost 0 bases, and 6 bases lay between the germline ends. There are 14 residues in the CDR3. Here the CDR3 reads CSARDPFSNQPQHF. CDR3 bases: TGCAGTGCTAGAGACCCGTTTAGCAATCAGCCCCAGCATTTT.

This chain joins TRBV28 and TRBJ1-5; perhaps TRBD1 as D (5 bases). Germline assignment: CDR1 MDHEN and CDR2 SYDVKM. V was cut by 6 bases and J by 2 bases, with 20 bases left in between. The CDR3 contains 17 residues. The CDR3 nucleotides are TGTGCCAGCAGGGACCTGGGACCCACTAGGGGCAATCAGCCCCAGCATTTT. The encoded protein is CASRDLGPTRGNQPQHF.

This clonotype was seen many times. V and J are TRBV5-1 and TRBJ2-7; 9 bases match TRBD2. The length of the CDR3 is 14 residues. Per germline, CDR1 SGHRS and CDR2 YFSETQ. Unmatched junction bases numbered 1, after V lost 0 bases and J lost 3 bases. For the CDR3, the DNA is TGCGCCAGCAGCTTGGGGACTAGCGACTACGAGCAGTACTTC. Protein product: CASSLGTSDYEQYF.

The gene calls are TRBV2 and TRBJ2-1, with D tentatively TRBD1 (6 bases). The V end lost 4 bases, the J end lost 4 bases, and 14 bases lay between the germline ends. Germline assignment: CDR1 SNHLY and CDR2 FYNNEI. This CDR3 has 15 amino acids. DNA for the CDR3: TGTGCCAGCAGTGCCGGGACACCGGCGTACAATGAGCAGTTCTTC. Translated: CASSAGTPAYNEQFF.

This rearrangement joins TRBV28 to TRBJ1-6; D remains unclear. The V and J ends lost 6 bases and 3 bases respectively, with 12 bases between them. The CDR3 has 15 amino acids. The germline V gene encodes CDR1 MDHEN and CDR2 SYDVKM. This CDR3 is CASRRQLLYNSPLHF. The CDR3 DNA is TGTGCCAGCAGGCGCCAGCTACTCTATAATTCACCCCTCCACTTT.

The CDR3 nucleotides read TGCGCCAGCAGTGAGTCGCAGGGTCGGGATTCACCCCTCCACTTT. Translation: CASSESQGRDSPLHF. This chain connects TRBV10-1 to TRBJ1-6, with TRBD1 as a possible D gene (5 bases). This CDR3 is 15 amino acids long. Looked up from germline, CDR1 is WNHNN and CDR2 is SYGVQD (reference sequence). V gave up 0 bases and J gave up 8 bases, with 11 bases separating them.

This clonotype was found a few times. This sequence joins TRBV7-6 and TRBJ2-1; D is unresolved. With 1 base removed from V and 0 bases from J, the gap between germline ends came to 13 bases. Germline values: CDR1 SGHVS, CDR2 FNYEAQ. This CDR3 spans 17 amino acids. Written as DNA, the CDR3 is TGTGCCAGCAGCTTAGGGGCTCTGAGGAGCTCCTACAATGAGCAGTTCTTC. Residues: CASSLGALRSSYNEQFF.

This clonotype was detected a few times. The genes are TRBV20-1 and TRBJ2-1; D may match TRBD1 or TRBD2 (5 bases each). CDR1 and CDR2 (germline): DFQATT, SNEGSKA (reference sequence). V lost 5 bases, J lost 5 bases, and 16 bases lay in between. CDR3 length equals 14 residues. The CDR3, as DNA: TGCAGTGCTCGCCGAGGGGTCCTGGACAATGAGCAGTTCTTC. Its protein is CSARRGVLDNEQFF.